This T cell receptor beta chain stems from a study of T cell repertoires in cytomegalovirus infection. This clonotype was recorded a few times. Its cognate antigen is unknown. The V end lost 4 bases, the J end lost 2 bases, and 10 bases lay between the germline ends. CDR1 is SGHTA and CDR2 is FQGNSA in the germline V gene. This CDR3 contains 14 residues. One entry per CDR3 protein, called by TCRdb with MiXCR from the reads. The table lists approximately 470,000 distinct CDR3 sequences, under 55% of them singletons. This TCR was recovered from a human donor in good health (CMV status not recorded). Some clones in this sample may be carry-over from other donors' samples. The chain combines TRBV7-2 with TRBJ2-3; D unclear. Specimen: cultured PBMCs, collected from culture after CMV antigen stimulation. The CDR3 loop is CASSSRQPTDTQYF. The CDR3 DNA is TGTGCCAGCAGCTCCCGGCAACCCACAGATACGCAGTATTTT.